The 32 T cell receptor beta chains below were found in one sample sequenced in a study of OX40 agonist ivuxolimab in advanced cancers. Sequencing was performed with immunoSEQ multiplex PCR; in TCRdb, only in-frame clones are kept and a portion is missing. The sample lists about 55,000 clones; more than 65% were seen once. Sequenced here: CD4+ or CD8+ T cells sorted from blood, sampled in a trial of the OX40 agonist ivuxolimab. The receptor source for this set is an adult with an advanced solid tumor such as melanoma, head and neck, liver or kidney cancer.

This clone turned up a few times. The chain joins TRBV20-1 to TRBJ2-2; D unresolved. CDR3 length equals 11 residues. V lost 1 base and J 7 bases, leaving 4 bases between the germline ends. Germline CDR1 and CDR2: DFQATT and SNEGSKA (reference sequence). The CDR3 reads CSARGDGELFF. The CDR3 DNA reads as TGCAGTGCTAGAGGGGACGGGGAGCTGTTTTTT.

The sample holds a few counts of this clone. The rearrangement joins TRBV18 to TRBJ1-6; TRBD1 aligns across 7 bases. J lost 7 bases, V lost 4 bases, and 4 bases had no gene match. This CDR3 is 14 amino acids long. Germline V lookup: CDR1 KGHSH, CDR2 LQKENI. Written as DNA, the CDR3 is TGTGCCAGCTCACAGGACAGGCGGAATTCACCCCTCCACTTT. This encodes CASSQDRRNSPLHF.

The chain links TRBV6-5 to TRBJ1-3, with D uncertain. V was clipped by 2 bases and J by 4 bases, with 9 bases between them. The germline CDR1 and CDR2 sequences are MNHEY and SVGAGI. The CDR3 has 14 residues. DNA for the CDR3: TGTGCCAGCAGTTACCAGCATCCAGGAAACACCATATATTTT. Its protein is CASSYQHPGNTIYF.

The rearrangement uses TRBV7-8 and TRBJ2-7; possible D gene TRBD1, 6 bases. Germline CDR1 is SGHVS and CDR2 is FQNEAQ. The length of the CDR3 is 12 residues. Trimming pared 3 bases from V and 6 bases from J, leaving 9 bases between. The CDR3 DNA is TGTGCCAGCAGCTTTAACAGGGCCGAGCAGTACTTC. Amino acids: CASSFNRAEQYF. Full variable domain (rest looked up from reference TRBV7-8 and TRBJ2-7): GAGVSQSPRYKVAKRGQDVALRCDPISGHVSLFWYQQALGQGPEFLTYFQNEAQLDKSGLPSDRFFAERPEGSVSTLKIQRTQQEDSAVYLCASSFNRAEQYFGPGTRLTVT.

Remarks on this clone: The junction and the germline gene differ at one end; a read error may be behind it. Other DNA sequences in the sample encode the same CDR3. The chain combines TRBV29-1 with TRBJ2-3; tentatively, D is TRBD2 (5 bases). CDR1 and CDR2 from the germline V gene are SQVTM and ANQGSEA. The CDR3 contains 14 residues. The DNA of the CDR3 is TGCAGCGTGAACCTATCTGGAGGCACGGATACGCAGTATTTT. Amino acids: CSVNLSGGTDTQYF.

V and J are TRBV27 and TRBJ2-5; TRBD1 aligns across 7 bases. In germline, CDR1 is MNHEY, CDR2 SMNVEV (reference sequence). The CDR3 runs 14 residues. The junction had 6 bases not matched to a gene; V was cut back by 6 bases and J by 2 bases. This chain's CDR3 is CASRRTGSQETQYF. Here the CDR3 DNA reads TGTGCCAGCAGGAGGACAGGTTCACAAGAGACCCAGTACTTC.

The genes are TRBV21-1 and TRBJ2-6. TRBV21-1 represents a pseudogene. This CDR3 is 14 amino acids long. The CDR3 sequence: CASSRCSGANVLTF. As DNA, the CDR3 is TGTGCCAGCAGTCGATGTTCTGGGGCCAACGTCCTGACTTTC.

The chain combines TRBV28 with TRBJ1-4, with D tentatively TRBD1 (6 bases). The CDR3 runs 16 residues. The germline V and J ends were trimmed by 4 bases and 7 bases, with 19 bases remaining between them. Germline lookup yields CDR1 MDHEN and CDR2 SYDVKM. The chain's CDR3 is CASSSPAGALSEKLFF. The CDR3 DNA follows: TGTGCCAGCAGTTCCCCTGCAGGGGCCCTTAGTGAAAAACTGTTTTTT.

The genes are TRBV6-6 and TRBJ1-1; D is uncertain. The CDR3 consists of 14 residues. Per the germline V gene, CDR1 is MNHNY and CDR2 is SVGAGI (reference sequence). The V gene lost 0 bases and the J gene lost 6 bases, with 11 bases spanning the gap. The CDR3: CASSYSIAVPEAFF. DNA of the CDR3: TGTGCCAGCAGTTACTCGATAGCAGTTCCTGAAGCTTTCTTT.

This clone was recorded at least ten times. The CDR3 sequence is CASSKQEAGELFF. The CDR3 coding sequence is TGCGCCAGCAGCAAACAGGAGGCCGGGGAGCTGTTTTTT. The gene calls are TRBV4-3 and TRBJ2-2; D may correspond to TRBD1 or TRBD2 (5 bases each). Germline V gene lookup returns CDR1 LGHNA and CDR2 YSLEER. The CDR3 length is 13 residues. The V gene lost 5 bases and the J gene lost 6 bases, with 10 bases spanning the gap.

The rearrangement links TRBV9 to TRBJ2-2; D uncertain. V gave up 0 bases and J gave up 3 bases, with 9 bases separating them. The CDR3 sequence is 15 residues long. The germline V gene encodes CDR1 SGDLS and CDR2 YYNGEE. This CDR3 reads CASSVDPAHTGELFF. CDR3 in DNA: TGTGCCAGCAGCGTAGACCCGGCGCACACCGGGGAGCTGTTTTTT.

The CDR3 bases are TGTGCCAGTAGTCGCGGTTTTAACACTGAAGCTTTCTTT. This translates into CASSRGFNTEAFF. This chain joins TRBV19 and TRBJ1-1; D gene ambiguous. This CDR3 comprises 13 residues. V lost 5 bases, J lost 2 bases, and 9 bases lay in between. The V gene's germline CDR1 is LNHDA and CDR2 SQIVND (reference sequence).

This clone was detected only a few times. This chain connects TRBV10-2 to TRBJ1-2; D is undetermined. The germline gives CDR1 WSHSY, CDR2 SAAADI. Trimming removed 2 bases at V and 0 bases at J, with 4 bases between. The CDR3 has 13 amino acids. The DNA for the CDR3 is TGCGCCAGCAGTGAGATGGCTAACTATGGCTACACCTTC. Residues: CASSEMANYGYTF.

This chain uses TRBV28 with TRBJ1-1; D is undetermined. CDR1 and CDR2 (germline): MDHEN, SYDVKM. This CDR3 region has 13 residues. Trimming removed 6 bases from V and 2 bases from J, with 10 bases in between. CDR3 bases: TGTGCCAGCAGACATTCAGGTAACACTGAAGCTTTCTTT. It specifies CASRHSGNTEAFF.

The count of this clone is one. The rearrangement joins TRBV29-1 to TRBJ2-2; D unresolved. The germline V gene encodes CDR1 SQVTM and CDR2 ANQGSEA. CDR3 length equals 14 residues. V lost 4 bases and J 4 bases, leaving 13 bases between the germline ends. The CDR3 loop is CSVGQPTSTGELFF. CDR3 coding DNA: TGCAGCGTTGGCCAGCCAACTTCCACCGGGGAGCTGTTTTTT.

Here the CDR3 DNA reads TGCAGCGGTGGTGGGGGCCGAGGTAGGGCCACTGAAGCTTTCTTT. Protein: CSGGGGRGRATEAFF. The J gene is TRBJ1-1, the V gene TRBV29-1; TRBD1 is a possible D gene (6 bases). V gave up 7 bases and J gave up 4 bases, with 22 bases separating them. This CDR3 spans 15 amino acids. The germline CDR1 and CDR2 sequences are SQVTM and ANQGSEA.

The gene calls are TRBV5-1 and TRBJ2-2, with D possibly being TRBD1 (5 bases). CDR1 SGHRS and CDR2 YFSETQ come from the germline V gene. V lost 1 base to trimming and J lost 1 base, with 20 bases between them. The CDR3 totals 19 residues. Here the CDR3 DNA reads TGCGCCAGCAGCTTGAAGAATCTGGCGTGGACAAGGAACACCGGGGAGCTGTTTTTT. Amino acids: CASSLKNLAWTRNTGELFF. Looking up the rest from reference TRBV5-1 and TRBJ2-2 gives the full variable domain: KAGVTQTPRYLIKTRGQQVTLSCSPISGHRSVSWYQQTPGQGLQFLFEYFSETQRNKGNFPGRFSGRQFSNSRSEMNVSTLELGDSALYLCASSLKNLAWTRNTGELFFGEGSRLTVL.

This clone was seen only once. This likely comes from a read error, as the CDR3 has no conserved phenylalanine or tryptophan at its end. It is unclear where the CDR3 begins or ends on the DNA, so no DNA is shown, and the CDR3 is as TCRdb lists it. The CDR3 here is CASSLEGA. The chain couples TRBV5-1 to TRBJ1-5. The CDR3 extends over 8 residues, inclusive of both ends. CDR1 is SGHRS and CDR2 is YFSETQ in the germline V gene.

The chain carries TRBV4-2 and TRBJ2-1; 8 nucleotides align to TRBD2. The ends lost 3 bases at V and 5 bases at J; junction bases unmatched: 3. The germline V gene encodes CDR1 LGHNA and CDR2 YNFKEQ. The CDR3 length is 14 residues. DNA of the CDR3: TGTGCCAGCAGCCAGCGGGGGGTAAACAATGAGCAGTTCTTC. This encodes CASSQRGVNNEQFF.

CDR3 bases: TGCGCCAGCAGCTTGAGTCTAGACCTCACAGATACGCAGTATTTT. Residues: CASSLSLDLTDTQYF. V gene TRBV5-1 combines with J gene TRBJ2-3; no clear D gene. The CDR3 spans 15 residues. The germline V and J ends were trimmed by 1 base and 2 bases, with 11 bases remaining between them. CDR1 is SGHRS, CDR2 YFSETQ, per germline.

The chain carries TRBV7-2 and TRBJ2-7, with no clear D. Per germline, CDR1 SGHTA and CDR2 FQGNSA. Trimming removed 7 bases at V and 0 bases at J, with 13 bases between. The CDR3 spans 14 residues. CDR3 sequence (DNA): TGTGCCAGCACCACGGACGGCCGCTCCTACGAGCAGTACTTC. It specifies CASTTDGRSYEQYF.

The count of this clone is one. The chain links TRBV9 to TRBJ2-1; 11 bases agree with TRBD2. Unmatched junction bases numbered 9, after V lost 3 bases and J lost 4 bases. In germline, CDR1 is SGDLS, CDR2 YYNGEE. The length of the CDR3 is 17 residues. The CDR3 DNA is TGTGCCAGCAGCGCCGGTAGCGGGAGGGTCTTATACAATGAGCAGTTCTTC. The encoded protein is CASSAGSGRVLYNEQFF.

There are a few counts of this clone. The chain recombines TRBV7-3 with TRBJ2-3; D gene unclear. The germline V and J ends were trimmed by 4 bases and 6 bases, with 11 bases remaining between them. The CDR3 has 13 residues. Germline V CDR1 and CDR2: SGHTA, FQGTGA. The CDR3 reads CASSSLEEDTQYF. DNA for the CDR3: TGTGCCAGCAGCTCTCTCGAGGAGGATACGCAGTATTTT.

V usage is TRBV2 and J usage is TRBJ1-1; D call uncertain. V was shortened by 5 bases and J by 5 bases, with 12 bases between the two germline ends. Germline V gene sequence: CDR1 SNHLY, CDR2 FYNNEI. The CDR3 consists of 13 residues. Here the CDR3 reads CASSPRGYTEAFF. As DNA, the CDR3 is TGTGCCAGCAGTCCCCGCGGCTATACTGAAGCTTTCTTT.

This clone came up a few times. The chain has TRBV4-1 and TRBJ1-1, with D tentatively TRBD1 (5 bases). This CDR3 has 14 residues. With 3 bases removed from V and 6 bases from J, the gap between germline ends came to 14 bases. Germline-derived CDR1 and CDR2 are MGHRA and YSYEKL. Here the CDR3 reads CASSHPSMGPEAFF. Written as DNA, the CDR3 is TGCGCCAGCAGCCACCCCTCGATGGGGCCTGAAGCTTTCTTT.

The chain is built from TRBV7-9 and TRBJ1-1; 8 positions agree with TRBD1. V was clipped by 1 base and J by 1 base; unmatched bases: 2. Germline CDR1 reads SEHNR; CDR2 reads FQNEAQ (reference sequence). The CDR3 covers 15 residues. CDR3 loop: CASSLGDRQNTEAFF. The CDR3 DNA is TGTGCCAGCAGCTTAGGGGACAGGCAGAACACTGAAGCTTTCTTT.

The rearrangement joins TRBV5-1 to TRBJ2-5; 16 bases are shared with TRBD2. CDR1 is SGHRS, CDR2 YFSETQ, per germline. The length of the CDR3 is 20 residues. The trim removed 0 bases at V and 5 bases at J, leaving 13 bases unmatched. The CDR3 coding sequence is TGCGCCAGCAGCTTGGTCCCCCCCGGGACTAGCGGGGGGGCGGGGGAGACCCAGTACTTC. Protein product: CASSLVPPGTSGGAGETQYF.

This clone was picked up one time. V gene TRBV7-9 combines with J gene TRBJ2-5; perhaps D is TRBD1 or TRBD2 (5 bases each). Matching the DNA end better, TRBJ2-7 makes the J call doubtful. This CDR3 region has 13 residues. Germline V gives CDR1 SEHNR, CDR2 FQNEAQ (reference sequence). In DNA form, the CDR3 reads TGTGCCAGCAGCTTAGCGGGTGGGGGCGAGCAGTACTTC. Amino acids: CASSLAGGGEQYF.

The sample holds a few counts of this clone. This sequence joins TRBV2 and TRBJ2-3; 11 nucleotides line up with TRBD2. Germline V CDR1 and CDR2: SNHLY, FYNNEI. The junction had 12 bases not matched to a gene; V was cut back by 7 bases and J by 0 bases. The CDR3 totals 18 residues. DNA for the CDR3: TGTGCCAGCAAAAGAATGCTAGCGGGGGGACATAGCACAGATACGCAGTATTTT. The encoded protein is CASKRMLAGGHSTDTQYF.

The count of this clone is one. The chain links TRBV9 to TRBJ1-2; D uncertain. Germline V gene data show CDR1 as SGDLS and CDR2 as YYNGEE. CDR3 length: 14 amino acids. The V and J ends lost 2 bases and 1 base respectively, with 9 bases between them. The CDR3 region is CASSVGDINYGYTF. In DNA, the CDR3 is TGTGCCAGCAGCGTGGGCGACATTAACTATGGCTACACCTTC.

This clone was seen a single time. The chain carries TRBV21-1 and TRBJ1-6. TRBV21-1 is a known pseudogene. This CDR3 is 15 amino acids long. CDR3 amino acids: CASSTGTARGSPLHF. In nucleotides, the CDR3 is TGTGCCAGCAGTACAGGAACGGCGCGGGGTTCACCCCTCCACTTT.

This clone turned up a few times. This chain connects TRBV7-2 to TRBJ1-4; the D is unclear. Germline CDR1 reads SGHTA; CDR2 reads FQGNSA. Trimming stripped 5 bases from V and 12 bases from J, with 13 bases between. CDR3 length: 12 amino acids. The CDR3 sequence: CASSHYRRELFF. CDR3 coding DNA: TGTGCCAGCAGCCATTACCGCAGAGAACTGTTTTTT.